These 4 T cell receptor beta chains were sequenced from one sample in a study of T-cell memory formation after mild COVID-19. Each CDR3 protein gets one entry after TCRdb re-called the 5' RACE reads with MiXCR. The sample includes roughly 500,000 distinct CDR3 sequences, around 21% seen only once; the top ten take approximately 12%. Sequenced input: PBMCs or a T cell subset sorted from them (not recorded which). The receptors originated from an adult woman who had mild COVID-19 (a few samples of this study predate the infection). Cell type and time point are not known.

This chain links TRBV7-6 with TRBJ2-3, with 13 bases that match TRBD2. V dropped 3 bases and J dropped 4; count of bases not matched to a gene: 4. The CDR3 runs 16 residues. The germline V gene encodes CDR1 SGHVS and CDR2 FNYEAQ. The chain's CDR3 is CASSFTSGGVADTQYF. CDR3 DNA: TGTGCCAGCAGCTTCACTAGCGGGGGGGTAGCAGATACGCAGTATTTT. Complete variable domain (other parts from reference TRBV7-6 and TRBJ2-3): GAGVSQSPRYKVTKRGQDVALRCDPISGHVSLYWYRQALGQGPEFLTYFNYEAQQDKSGLPNDRFSAERPEGSISTLTIQRTEQRDSAMYRCASSFTSGGVADTQYFGPGTRLTVL.

This clonotype was detected only a few times. This sequence joins TRBV7-9 and TRBJ2-1; no firm D call. In germline, CDR1 is SEHNR, CDR2 FQNEAQ (reference sequence). The CDR3 has 12 amino acids. Deletions cut 5 bases from V and 3 bases from J, with 5 bases between. The CDR3 nucleotides are TGTGCCAGCAGCGTGGACTACAATGAGCAGTTCTTC. Protein: CASSVDYNEQFF.

This clonotype was counted a few times. This rearrangement joins TRBV7-2 to TRBJ1-5; TRBD1 agrees at 7 bases. The CDR3 totals 14 residues. Looked up from germline, CDR1 is SGHTA and CDR2 is FQGNSA. V shed 1 base, J shed 7 bases, and the junction held 4 bases outside the gene matches. The CDR3 reads CASSLDRGRQPQHF. The CDR3 DNA reads TGTGCCAGCAGCTTAGACAGGGGCCGCCAGCCCCAGCATTTT.

This clonotype was seen more than once but under ten times. This chain joins TRBV7-9 and TRBJ2-1; D unresolved. The V gene's germline CDR1 is SEHNR and CDR2 FQNEAQ (reference sequence). The ends were cut back, 2 bases at V and 0 bases at J, with 11 bases in the middle. The CDR3 is made up of 16 amino acids. The CDR3: CASSLMGPRSYNEQFF. CDR3 bases: TGTGCCAGCAGCTTAATGGGCCCCCGCTCCTACAATGAGCAGTTCTTC.